One and the same sample provided the 29 T cell receptor beta chains below, sequenced in a study of PD-L1 blockade in urothelial cancer. Time point reported: pretreatment peripheral blood. The table came from immunoSEQ multiplex PCR; TCRdb's copy has only in-frame clones and leaves some out. The sample consists of tens of thousands of clones, about 83% of them appearing once. The input for sequencing was PBMCs, taken around atezolizumab (anti-PD-L1) treatment. The receptors originated from a woman aged 65 to 85 with urothelial cancer.

The genes are TRBV10-3 and TRBJ1-2, with a weak D call TRBD1 (5 bases). Per germline, CDR1 ENHRY and CDR2 SYGVKD. The ends were cut back, 0 bases at V and 4 bases at J, with 6 bases in the middle. The CDR3 totals 13 residues. The CDR3 loop is CAISESDSYGYTF. CDR3 nucleotide sequence: TGTGCCATCAGTGAGTCTGACAGCTATGGCTACACCTTC.

The chain employs TRBV6-6 and TRBJ1-1, with D hard to call. This CDR3 contains 16 residues. Between the trimmed V and J ends, which lost 2 bases and 0 bases, there was a span of 13 bases. Germline V gene data show CDR1 as MNHNY and CDR2 as SVGAGI (reference sequence). This chain's CDR3 is CASSYAQPYMNTEAFF. In DNA form, the CDR3 reads TGTGCCAGCAGTTACGCACAGCCTTACATGAACACTGAAGCTTTCTTT.

The rearrangement joins TRBV30 to TRBJ2-2; D gene ambiguous. The ends were cut back, 0 bases at V and 1 base at J, with 18 bases in the middle. The CDR3 is made up of 18 amino acids. Looked up from germline, CDR1 is GTSNPN and CDR2 is SVGIG (reference sequence). The CDR3, as DNA: TGTGCCTGGAGTGTTCTAAGGCAGACTCGCAGGAACACCGGGGAGCTGTTTTTT. This sequence encodes CAWSVLRQTRRNTGELFF.

The chain joins TRBV5-1 to TRBJ2-1, with D possibly TRBD1 on 6 matching bases. The CDR3 has 14 residues. CDR1 is SGHRS and CDR2 is YFSETQ in the germline V gene. Trimming removed 1 base at V and 3 bases at J, with 8 bases between. CDR3 sequence (DNA): TGCGCCAGCAGCTTGTCGGACAGCTACAATGAGCAGTTCTTC. This translates into CASSLSDSYNEQFF.

The J gene is TRBJ2-1, the V gene TRBV13; weak D call: TRBD2 (6 bases). V was pared by 1 base and J by 10 bases, with 14 bases between. The CDR3 consists of 14 residues. The V gene's germline CDR1 is PRHDT and CDR2 FYEKMQ (reference sequence). CDR3 residues: CASSLAGGFGEQFF. The CDR3 DNA is TGTGCCAGCAGCTTAGCTGGGGGGTTTGGCGAGCAGTTCTTC. The whole variable domain, remainder taken from reference TRBV13 and TRBJ2-1, is AAGVIQSPRHLIKEKRETATLKCYPIPRHDTVYWYQQGPGQDPQFLISFYEKMQSDKGSIPDRFSAQQFSDYHSELNMSSLELGDSALYFCASSLAGGFGEQFFGPGTRLTVL.

This clone was seen a few times. This chain uses TRBV2 with TRBJ1-1, with D perhaps matching TRBD1 (5 bases). This CDR3 is built from 13 residues. V was trimmed by 3 bases and J by 5 bases, leaving 10 bases between them. CDR1 is SNHLY, CDR2 FYNNEI, per germline. This chain's CDR3 is CASSDGGRTEAFF. In DNA form, the CDR3 reads TGTGCCAGCAGTGATGGGGGGAGGACTGAAGCTTTCTTT. The complete variable domain, with remaining parts taken from reference TRBV2 and TRBJ1-1, reads EPEVTQTPSHQVTQMGQEVILRCVPISNHLYFYWYRQILGQKVEFLVSFYNNEISEKSEIFDDQFSVERPDGSNFTLKIRSTKLEDSAMYFCASSDGGRTEAFFGQGTRLTVV.

This chain joins TRBV9 and TRBJ2-5, with 8 bases fitting TRBD1. The J segment lost 5 bases and the V segment lost 4 bases, leaving 10 bases of the junction unmatched. From germline, CDR1 is SGDLS and CDR2 YYNGEE. The CDR3 is 15 residues long. CDR3 sequence: CASSIDRGRGETQYF. CDR3 in DNA: TGTGCCAGCAGCATTGACAGGGGCCGGGGGGAGACCCAGTACTTC.

The CDR3 DNA reads as TGCGCCAGCAGCCCGGGACAGGGCTGGGAACAAGAGACCCAGTACTTC. It encodes CASSPGQGWEQETQYF. The chain is built from TRBV5-1 and TRBJ2-5; 9 bases match TRBD1. With 4 bases clipped from V and 2 bases from J, the junction kept 9 bases outside the gene matches. This CDR3 is 16 amino acids long. Germline V gives CDR1 SGHRS, CDR2 YFSETQ.

This clone came up a few times. V is TRBV5-5 and J is TRBJ1-5; the D gene is possibly TRBD1 (5 bases). There are 16 residues in the CDR3. Trimming pared 0 bases from V and 1 base from J, leaving 11 bases between. Germline V gives CDR1 SGHKS, CDR2 YYEKEE (reference sequence). This CDR3 is CASSLGSGGSNQPQHF. The CDR3 DNA follows: TGTGCCAGCAGCTTGGGGAGCGGGGGGAGCAATCAGCCCCAGCATTTT.

The chain carries TRBV4-1 and TRBJ1-2; 9 nucleotides match TRBD1. The CDR3 has 22 residues. The germline CDR1 and CDR2 sequences are MGHRA and YSYEKL. The V segment lost 4 bases and the J segment 2 bases; nucleotides outside the gene matches: 26. The CDR3, as DNA: TGCGCCAGCAGCCCACCCCGGGACAGGGTCGCTGCCCGGCAGAGTATAAACTATGGCTACACCTTC. This gives the protein CASSPPRDRVAARQSINYGYTF.

V and J are TRBV5-4 and TRBJ1-2; TRBD1 aligns across 8 bases. CDR3 size: 15 residues. The germline CDR1 and CDR2 sequences are SGHNT and YYREEE (reference sequence). Germline trimming cut 0 bases from V and 7 bases from J; bases unmatched to any gene: 8. CDR3 region: CASSLDLDRVFGYTF. Written as DNA, the CDR3 is TGTGCCAGCAGCTTGGATCTGGACAGGGTCTTTGGCTACACCTTC. Based on the CDR3 plus reference TRBV5-4 and TRBJ1-2, the full variable domain is ETGVTQSPTHLIKTRGQQVTLRCSSQSGHNTVSWYQQALGQGPQFIFQYYREEENGRGNFPPRFSGLQFPNYSSELNVNALELDDSALYLCASSLDLDRVFGYTFGSGTRLTVV.

In DNA, the CDR3 is TGTGCCACCCATGAGGCGCGGGGGGGCCCAGATACGCAGTATTTT. Its translation: CATHEARGGPDTQYF. J is TRBJ2-3 and V is TRBV11-2, with 9 positions matching TRBD2. V lost 10 bases and J lost 4; bases outside the gene matches: 12. CDR3 length: 15 residues. In germline, CDR1 is SGHAT, CDR2 FQNNGV. Drawing the rest from reference TRBV11-2 and TRBJ2-3, the complete variable domain is EAGVAQSPRYKIIEKRQSVAFWCNPISGHATLYWYQQILGQGPKLLIQFQNNGVVDDSQLPKDRFSAERLKGVDSTLKIQPAKLEDSAVYLCATHEARGGPDTQYFGPGTRLTVL.

This clone was detected only a few times. This rearrangement joins TRBV10-2 to TRBJ2-4; 7 bases match TRBD2. CDR1 is WSHSY, CDR2 SAAADI, per germline. CDR3 size: 16 residues. V gave up 8 bases and J gave up 0 bases; unmatched junction bases: 10. The chain's CDR3 is CASGAGEGLAKNIQYF. The DNA of the CDR3 is TGCGCCAGCGGGGCCGGGGAGGGACTAGCCAAAAACATTCAGTACTTC.

The rearrangement joins TRBV5-4 to TRBJ1-2; D possibly corresponds to TRBD1 (5 bases). The CDR3 spans 13 residues. Deletions cut 0 bases from V and 4 bases from J, with 7 bases between. Germline V CDR1 and CDR2: SGHNT, YYREEE (reference sequence). The CDR3 region is CASSLEGIYGYTF. CDR3 DNA: TGTGCCAGCAGCTTGGAGGGGATCTATGGCTACACCTTC.

The V and J genes are TRBV19 and TRBJ1-1, with D tentatively TRBD1 (5 bases). Trimming took off 0 bases at V and 3 bases at J, with 11 bases between the two ends. This CDR3 is built from 15 residues. The germline CDR1 and CDR2 sequences are LNHDA and SQIVND (reference sequence). This CDR3 is CASSIDLTGDTEAFF. The CDR3 coding sequence is TGTGCCAGTAGTATAGATTTGACGGGGGACACTGAAGCTTTCTTT. Looking up the rest from reference TRBV19 and TRBJ1-1 gives the full variable domain: DGGITQSPKYLFRKEGQNVTLSCEQNLNHDAMYWYRQDPGQGLRLIYYSQIVNDFQKGDIAEGYSVSREKKESFPLTVTSAQKNPTAFYLCASSIDLTGDTEAFFGQGTRLTVV.

The rearrangement links TRBV19 to TRBJ2-3, with 8 bases aligning to TRBD2. The CDR3 has 14 amino acids. V lost 6 bases, J lost 5 bases, and 7 bases stayed unmatched. CDR1 is LNHDA, CDR2 SQIVND, per germline (reference sequence). The CDR3 sequence: CASRSLAGLDTQYF. CDR3 in DNA: TGTGCCAGTAGATCTTTAGCGGGACTAGATACGCAGTATTTT.

The chain is built from TRBV27 and TRBJ2-7, with a weak D call TRBD1 (6 bases). Trimming pared 0 bases from V and 4 bases from J, leaving 13 bases between. This CDR3 contains 15 residues. The germline V gene encodes CDR1 MNHEY and CDR2 SMNVEV (reference sequence). The CDR3 DNA follows: TGTGCCAGCAGTTTATCAGGGCAGGGGTATTACGAGCAGTACTTC. Translating it yields CASSLSGQGYYEQYF.

The gene calls are TRBV7-2 and TRBJ1-2; the D is unclear. The CDR3 contains 13 residues. Trimming took 0 bases from V and 2 from J, leaving 4 bases between them. Germline lookup yields CDR1 SGHTA and CDR2 FQGNSA. The DNA for the CDR3 is TGTGCCAGCAGCTTAGCGACAAACTATGGCTACACCTTC. Translated, it gives CASSLATNYGYTF. Based on the CDR3 plus reference TRBV7-2 and TRBJ1-2, the full variable domain is GAGVSQSPSNKVTEKGKDVELRCDPISGHTALYWYRQSLGQGLEFLIYFQGNSAPDKSGLPSDRFSAERTGGSVSTLTIQRTQQEDSAVYLCASSLATNYGYTFGSGTRLTVV.

The chain is built from TRBV28 and TRBJ2-7; D gene unclear. The CDR3 is 14 residues long. Trimming took 10 bases from V and 2 from J, leaving 18 bases between them. The germline V gene has CDR1 MDHEN and CDR2 SYDVKM. CDR3 in amino acids: CATAIDYSTYEQYF. The DNA of the CDR3 is TGTGCCACCGCGATTGATTATAGCACCTACGAGCAGTACTTC.

This rearrangement joins TRBV6-6 to TRBJ2-7; TRBD1 aligns across 12 bases. V shed 7 bases, J shed 5 bases, and the junction held 9 bases outside the gene matches. CDR1 MNHNY and CDR2 SVGAGI come from the germline V gene (reference sequence). The CDR3 runs 15 residues. The CDR3 nucleotides are TGTGCCAGCACCCGAGGGGACAGGGGGCACGACGAGCAGTACTTC. This codes for CASTRGDRGHDEQYF.

The rearrangement links TRBV4-2 to TRBJ2-1; 10 nucleotides align to TRBD1. This CDR3 comprises 15 residues. Germline values: CDR1 LGHNA, CDR2 YNFKEQ. V lost 1 base, J lost 9 bases, and 6 bases stayed unmatched. CDR3 sequence (DNA): TGTGCCAGCAGCCAAGGACAGGGGGCTAAAGGTGAGCAGTTCTTC. This translates into CASSQGQGAKGEQFF.

The gene calls are TRBV6-1 and TRBJ2-7; TRBD1 matches 10 bases. The CDR3 covers 11 residues. V gave up 11 bases and J gave up 5 bases; unmatched junction bases: 3. Germline CDR1 is MNHNS and CDR2 is SASEGT. The CDR3 DNA is TGTGCCGGGGACAGGGGCCACGAGCAGTACTTC. As protein: CAGDRGHEQYF.

The chain couples TRBV19 to TRBJ2-7; TRBD1 matches at 8 bases. Germline CDR1 and CDR2: LNHDA and SQIVND (reference sequence). This CDR3 comprises 16 residues. J was trimmed by 2 bases and V by 5 bases; bases with no gene match: 11. CDR3 DNA sequence: TGTGCCAGTAGTTTTCTAAGGGGACAGGCTCCCTACGAGCAGTACTTC. Translating it yields CASSFLRGQAPYEQYF.

A note on this clone: At one boundary the junction diverges from the germline segment, which might be a read error. The rearrangement links TRBV27 to TRBJ2-2; TRBD2 matches at 12 bases. The CDR3 is 16 amino acids. Looked up from germline, CDR1 is MNHEY and CDR2 is SMNVEV (reference sequence). DNA for the CDR3: TGTGCCAGCACTTTACTAGCGGGGGGCCACACCGGGGAGCTGTTTTTT. The encoded protein is CASTLLAGGHTGELFF.

The rearrangement uses TRBV13 and TRBJ2-5, with 12 bases aligning to TRBD2. The V segment lost 4 bases and the J segment 4 bases; nucleotides outside the gene matches: 25. The length of the CDR3 is 22 residues. The V gene's germline CDR1 is PRHDT and CDR2 FYEKMQ (reference sequence). CDR3 sequence reads: CASSSLTALRGPSGRAVETQYF. In DNA form, the CDR3 reads TGTGCCAGCAGCTCCCTGACCGCCTTAAGGGGGCCTAGCGGGAGGGCCGTAGAGACCCAGTACTTC.

V and J are TRBV7-8 and TRBJ1-5, with a weak D call TRBD1 (6 bases). Trimming pared 3 bases from V and 9 bases from J, leaving 9 bases between. CDR3 size: 12 residues. Germline V gene data show CDR1 as SGHVS and CDR2 as FQNEAQ. The CDR3 DNA follows: TGTGCCAGCAGCTTCACAGGGAGGCCCCAGCATTTT. Translating it yields CASSFTGRPQHF.

CDR3 sequence: CSVAGQGVVFNEQFF. In DNA form, the CDR3 reads TGCAGCGTGGCCGGACAGGGGGTCGTTTTCAATGAGCAGTTCTTC. This chain joins TRBV29-1 and TRBJ2-1; 10 bases are a match to TRBD1. Unmatched junction bases numbered 11, after V lost 6 bases and J lost 6 bases. The CDR3 length is 15 residues. CDR1 and CDR2 (germline): SQVTM, ANQGSEA.

V gene TRBV28 combines with J gene TRBJ1-2, with unresolved D. This CDR3 region has 14 residues. V was shortened by 2 bases and J by 5 bases, with 12 bases between the two germline ends. CDR1 and CDR2 (germline): MDHEN, SYDVKM. Written as DNA, the CDR3 is TGTGCCAGCAGTTTAGGTTCCAGGAGGTATGGCTACACCTTC. Residues: CASSLGSRRYGYTF.

This clone showed up just a few times. The CDR3 region has the DNA TGCGCCAGCAGCCTGGGAGGTATTCATGACGAGCAGTACTTC. It is translated as CASSLGGIHDEQYF. The chain employs TRBV5-1 and TRBJ2-7; D may be TRBD2 (6 bases). The CDR3 runs 14 residues. CDR1 and CDR2 from the germline V gene are SGHRS and YFSETQ. Trimming pared 4 bases from V and 5 bases from J, leaving 16 bases between.